This T cell receptor (beta chain) came from a study of T cells in Graves' hyperthyroidism and ophthalmopathy. Whole-study context: At the time of initial diagnosis and before any treatment, peripheral blood was collected. Study-level points and caveats: Median prediction lead before ophthalmopathy onset was 6.5 months with the model.

Germline CDR1 SNHLY, CDR2 FYNNEI. The CDR3 is 14 residues long. This clonotype came up once. Antigen unknown. At one end, the junction sequence differs from germline, possibly due to a read error. It was considered stable Graves' hyperthyroidism when ophthalmopathy did not progress within 18 months. Authors of the study amplified TCR beta CDR3 regions from RNA transcripts. HTBI primers were the set used in a first-round RT-PCR of the TCR CDR3. MiXCR, run by TCRdb on the multiplex PCR reads, gives a single entry per CDR3 protein. The table records 300,000 to 450,000 distinct CDR3 sequences, approximately 25% of them present only once.

This clonotype was sampled from a middle-aged man with Graves' hyperthyroidism. This chain connects TRBV2 to TRBJ2-7, with 8 bases aligning to TRBD1. Sample: blood. CDR3 protein: CASSQGQGLREQYF. The CDR3 DNA reads as TGCGCCAGCAGCCAAGGACAGGGTCTAAGGGAGCAGTACTTC.